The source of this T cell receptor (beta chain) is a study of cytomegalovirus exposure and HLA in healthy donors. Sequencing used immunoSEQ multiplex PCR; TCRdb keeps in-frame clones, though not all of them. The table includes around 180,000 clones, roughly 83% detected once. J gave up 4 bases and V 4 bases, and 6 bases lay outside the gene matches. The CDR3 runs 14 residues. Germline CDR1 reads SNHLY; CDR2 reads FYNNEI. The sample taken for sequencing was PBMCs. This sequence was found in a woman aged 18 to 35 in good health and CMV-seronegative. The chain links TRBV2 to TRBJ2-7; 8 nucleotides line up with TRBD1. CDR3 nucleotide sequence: TGTGCCAGCAGTGGCCGACAGGGGTTTTACGAGCAGTACTTC. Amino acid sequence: CASSGRQGFYEQYF.